Detailed here is one T cell receptor beta chain. In the source study's methods: Junction-only sequences without quality scores were provided by ImmunoSEQ, so filtering was different. Only in-frame clones appear in the TCRdb table, and some are missing; sequencing was by immunoSEQ multiplex PCR. That table supplies the V and J calls and clone size; D and trimming were determined from the DNA. The sample carries 2 million to 2.5 million clones, 80% to 95% recorded once. This sample is part of a study of shared clonotypes between healthy human individuals. Germline assignment: CDR1 MGHDK and CDR2 SYGVNS. Deletions cut 1 base from V and 2 bases from J, with 8 bases between. The CDR3 extends over 15 amino acids.

The sample comprised naive CD4+ T cells from PBMCs. Subset meaning: CD45RA+ positively selected. V usage is TRBV25-1 and J usage is TRBJ2-2; no definite D call. This receptor was identified in a young man in good health. Some clones in this sample may be carry-over from other donors' samples. CDR3 region: CASSELTVNTGELFF. The CDR3 DNA is TGTGCCAGCAGTGAATTAACAGTAAACACCGGGGAGCTGTTTTTT.